A selection of T cell receptor beta chains follows, all from one sample in a study of shared clonotypes between healthy human individuals. Assay: immunoSEQ multiplex PCR; the TCRdb copy retains only in-frame clones and omits some. This table holds roughly 2 million clones, nearly 97% found once. Input material: naive CD4+ T cells sorted from blood. The receptors stem from a man aged 18 to 30 in good health. CDR3s include the opening cysteine and the closing phenylalanine or tryptophan. The D gene is left open where the match is weak. For some rows the clone size is stated as once, few or many, or as a class when expanded; others skip it.

>NA|TRBJ1-2|TRBV28|NA
TGTGCCAGCAGTTTAGTCAGGCGAAGAGGCTACACCTTC
CASSLVRRRGYTF
>NA|TRBJ1-3|TRBV2|TRBD1
TGTGCCAGCCCCCCAGGGGGCGATCGCTCTGGAAACACCATATATTTT
CASPPGGDRSGNTIYF
>NA|TRBJ1-4|TRBV10-3|TRBD1
TGTGCCATCAGTGAGTCAAGGGGGCACGAAAAACTGTTTTTT
CAISESRGHEKLFF
>NA|TRBJ1-5|TRBV7-6|NA
TGTGCCAGCAGCCAGGGACGGCATCAGCCCCAGCATTTT
CASSQGRHQPQHF
>once|TRBJ1-6|TRBV5-1|TRBD1
TGCGCCAGCAGCCCGGGTACAGGGGTTTCACCCCTCCACTTT
CASSPGTGVSPLHF
>NA|TRBJ2-2|TRBV27|TRBD1
TGTGCCAGTAGGGGTTGGACAGGGACCGGGGAGCTGTTTTTT
CASRGWTGTGELFF
>NA|TRBJ1-2|TRBV6-1|NA
TGTGCCAGCGGCGACGGGAGGTACTATGGCTACACCTTC
CASGDGRYYGYTF
>NA|TRBJ2-3|TRBV4-1|NA
TGCGCCAGCAGCATACGACAGGGAGGTACAGATACGCAGTATTTT
CASSIRQGGTDTQYF
>NA|TRBJ1-4|TRBV2|NA
TGTGCCAGCAGTCCCACCCAGGCAGGTGGTGAAAAACTGTTTTTT
CASSPTQAGGEKLFF
>once|TRBJ2-5|TRBV28|TRBD2
TGTGCCAGCAGTTCAGGGACTACCTTGGGGGGGACCCAGTACTTC
CASSSGTTLGGTQYF
>NA|TRBJ2-6|TRBV5-1|NA
TGCGCCAGCAGCGCAAGTATCTCTGGGGCCAACGTCCTGACTTTC
CASSASISGANVLTF
>NA|TRBJ1-4|TRBV10-3|NA
TGTGCCATCAGTGATGGGGGGTCTAATGAAAAACTGTTTTTT
CAISDGGSNEKLFF
>NA|TRBJ1-4|TRBV9|TRBD1
TGTGCCAGCAGCGGATCCACAGGGGCAACTAATGAAAAACTGTTTTTT
CASSGSTGATNEKLFF
>NA|TRBJ1-1|TRBV5-8|NA
TGTGCCAGCAGGCTTTATGGAACAGGTTCAGCTTTCTTT
CASRLYGTGSAFF
>NA|TRBJ1-3|TRBV30|NA
TGTGCCTGGGCCCTCGGCAGGACATCTGGAAACACCATATATTTT
CAWALGRTSGNTIYF
>NA|TRBJ2-7|TRBV7-2|TRBD1
TGTGCCAGCAGCTTAGCGACCCAGGGGGCAGCCTACGAGCAGTACTTC
CASSLATQGAAYEQYF
>NA|TRBJ2-7|TRBV5-6|NA
TGTGCCAGCATTAGGGGTTCCAGAGTTGACGAGCAGTACTTC
CASIRGSRVDEQYF
>NA|TRBJ1-2|TRBV5-6|NA
TGTGCCAGCAGCTTTCCTGGGGGGTATGGCTACACCTTC
CASSFPGGYGYTF
>NA|TRBJ1-6|TRBV4-1|NA
TGCGCCAGCAGCCAAGAACAGGGACGAGCCCCCAACCGTTCACCCCTCCACTTT
CASSQEQGRAPNRSPLHF
>NA|TRBJ2-3|TRBV30|NA
TGTGCCTGGAGTGCCTTCGCAACAGATACGCAGTATTTT
CAWSAFATDTQYF
>NA|TRBJ2-1|TRBV10-3|TRBD1
TGTGCCATCACCTTTGGGGGACAGGGGATCAATGAGCAGTTCTTC
CAITFGGQGINEQFF
>NA|TRBJ2-1|TRBV5-1|TRBD2
TGCGCCAGCAGCCCCTTTGGACAAACTAGCGTCCAGGGCTCCTACAATGAGCAGTTCTTC
CASSPFGQTSVQGSYNEQFF
>NA|TRBJ2-5|TRBV30|TRBD2
TGTGCCTGGAGTGTACATAGGGCTAGCGGGGGGGCCCGCACTGGTACGGCCCAGTACTTC
CAWSVHRASGGARTGTAQYF
>NA|TRBJ1-3|TRBV18|NA
TGTGCCAGCTCACCCGGACTCGGGGGGACTGGAAACACCATATATTTT
CASSPGLGGTGNTIYF
>NA|TRBJ2-7|TRBV5-6|NA
TGTGCCAGCAGCTCAACGGGTCTCGCGTGGAACGAGCAGTACTTC
CASSSTGLAWNEQYF
>NA|TRBJ2-5|TRBV11-2|TRBD2
TGTGCCAGCAGCTTAGATGGGGGGGGCCAAGAGACCCAGTACTTC
CASSLDGGGQETQYF
>once|TRBJ2-3|TRBV6-5|NA
TGTGCCAGCAGACGGACTGGGGGCGGTGTAGATACGCAGTATTTT
CASRRTGGGVDTQYF
>NA|TRBJ1-1|TRBV28|NA
TGTGCCAGCACCCTAAGGACAGTTTCCACTGAAGCTTTCTTT
CASTLRTVSTEAFF
>NA|TRBJ2-5|TRBV19|TRBD1
TGTGCCAGTAGGAGGACAGGGGGCGGAGAGACCCAGTACTTC
CASRRTGGGETQYF
>once|TRBJ2-1|TRBV29-1|NA
TGCAGCGTGGCCCGTCAGGGTTCGTACAATGAGCAGTTCTTC
CSVARQGSYNEQFF
>once|TRBJ2-3|TRBV6-6|NA
TGTGCCAGCAGTTACAAGCGGCCCGGATCAGATACGCAGTATTTT
CASSYKRPGSDTQYF
>NA|TRBJ1-1|TRBV19|NA
TGTGCCAGTAGTACCCAAACGAACACTGAAGCTTTCTTT
CASSTQTNTEAFF
>NA|TRBJ1-1|TRBV2|NA
TGTGCCAGCAGTGAAGTGGCCGTAGGCACTGAAGCTTTCTTT
CASSEVAVGTEAFF
>once|TRBJ1-1|TRBV2|NA
TGTGCCAGCAGTCCAGGGCCAGGGATCACTGAAGCTTTCTTT
CASSPGPGITEAFF
>NA|TRBJ2-2|TRBV5-8|NA
TGTGCCAGCTGTCCAGGGGCCGGGGAGCTGTTTTTT
CASCPGAGELFF
>NA|TRBJ2-2|TRBV6-4|NA
TGTGCCAGCAGTCCTACAGGGAGCTACACCGGGGAGCTGTTTTTT
CASSPTGSYTGELFF
>NA|TRBJ2-1|TRBV10-3|NA
TGTGCCATCAAGTCCTACAATGAGCAGTTCTTC
CAIKSYNEQFF
>once|TRBJ1-1|TRBV10-3|NA
TGTGCCATCAGCGAACTACAGTATAACACTGAAGCTTTCTTT
CAISELQYNTEAFF
>NA|TRBJ1-6|TRBV7-2|TRBD1
TGTGCCAGCAGCTTAGAACCCGCAGGGGGCGTAGCTTCACCCCTCCACTTT
CASSLEPAGGVASPLHF
>NA|TRBJ2-7|TRBV30|TRBD2
TGTGCCTGGAGTGTACGGGACTATACGTACTTC
CAWSVRDYTYF
>NA|TRBJ1-1|TRBV15|NA
TGTGCCACCGGTAGGAAGGGGGGGACTGAAGCTTTCTTT
CATGRKGGTEAFF
>NA|TRBJ2-3|TRBV20-1|NA
TGCAGTGCTAGCCGAGATACGCAGTATTTT
CSASRDTQYF
>once|TRBJ1-5|TRBV5-1|TRBD1
TGCGCCAGCAGCCTGACAGGGGGATCGAGCGAGCCCCAGCATTTT
CASSLTGGSSEPQHF
>NA|TRBJ2-5|TRBV5-1|NA
TGCGCCAGCAGCCCCATTGGGGAGACCCAGTACTTC
CASSPIGETQYF
>NA|TRBJ2-3|TRBV19|TRBD1
TGTGCCAGTAGAAGGGACAGGGGAAATACGCAGTATTTT
CASRRDRGNTQYF
>NA|TRBJ2-2|TRBV7-6|NA
TGTGCCAGCAGCCCACTCTTCACAGGGTCGAACACCGGGGAGCTGTTTTTT
CASSPLFTGSNTGELFF
>NA|TRBJ2-7|TRBV30|NA
TGTGCCTGGAGGGGGGCCACCTACGAGCAGTACTTC
CAWRGATYEQYF
>NA|TRBJ2-7|TRBV27|NA
TGTGCCAGCAGGACCCTCAGACAGGTAGCCTGGGGCGAGCAGTACTTC
CASRTLRQVAWGEQYF
>NA|TRBJ2-3|TRBV5-4|TRBD1
TGTGCCAGCATGTTCCCAGGGGGTAGCACAGATACGCAGTATTTT
CASMFPGGSTDTQYF
>NA|TRBJ2-2|TRBV27|TRBD1
TGTGCCAGCACACAGAACCAGGACAGGGCCACCGGGGAGCTGTTTTTT
CASTQNQDRATGELFF
>NA|TRBJ1-1|TRBV7-9|NA
TGTGCCAGCAGCTTGAGGGGGGAGGATGAAGCTTTCTTT
CASSLRGEDEAFF
>NA|TRBJ1-1|TRBV6-5|NA
TGTGCCAGCAGCCTCATTGCGGACACTGAAGCTTTCTTT
CASSLIADTEAFF
>NA|TRBJ1-5|TRBV7-9|NA
TGTGCCAGCAGCTTGGGCGGGGATAGCAATCAGCCCCAGCATTTT
CASSLGGDSNQPQHF
>NA|TRBJ1-5|TRBV5-4|TRBD1
TGTGCCAGCAGCTTGAAGGGACAGGGTGGCAATCAGCCCCAGCATTTT
CASSLKGQGGNQPQHF